This TCR beta chain was obtained from a study of tumor-infiltrating lymphocytes in primary liver carcinoma (dated by TCRdb to about 2017). For the wider study: Between late 2015 and early 2016, a few patients in China with histopathologically diagnosed primary liver carcinoma had surgical resection. Of the five patients, three men and two women aged 30 to 69 years, four had hepatocellular carcinoma and one had combined HCC and intrahepatic cholangiocarcinoma. The five patients had tumors staged T1-T3 N0M0, with maximum diameters ranging from about 4.2 to 11 cm. Each sample produced about 3.65 to 8 million productive TCRbeta reads, and read depth showed no significant difference between tissue types. TCRbeta repertoire sequencing, expression microarrays and whole-exome sequencing were combined in the study across five regions of each liver tumor, with adjacent normal tissue and blood also included. A total of about 35 specimens from 5 patients, comprising approximately 25 tumor regions, 5 adjacent noncancerous liver tissues and 5 peripheral blood samples, were covered by TCRbeta repertoire sequencing. Technical replicate repertoires showed high reproducibility, with mean shared-clone rates around 0.91 and correlation coefficients above 0.95.

Here is what the overall study found, with its caveats: Repertoire overlap was found to be higher between tumor regions (mean around 35%) than between tumor-adjacent (approximately 17%) or tumor-blood (14%) pairs, consistent with antigen-driven expansion. Only the TCR beta chain was sequenced, which likely underestimates true repertoire diversity because unpaired alpha chains were not captured. Compared with blood, tumors had a significantly larger share of the repertoire taken up by the top 250 clones (p = 0.039). Bulk unsorted samples precluded comparing CD4+ and CD8+ T cell repertoires. The study included only a handful of patients, and the authors note findings should be validated in a larger study.

Blood RNA was extracted from unsorted whole blood using TRIzol reagent, and germline DNA was obtained with the DNeasy Blood & Tissue kit. Chronic HBV infection was present in the patients, and the patients were treatment-naive at sampling. Before surgery, approximately 3.6 milliliters of peripheral blood were drawn into K2EDTA tubes. Starting from roughly 540 ng total RNA, TCRbeta-specific cDNA was produced by reverse transcription with a constant-region primer and ProtoScript II reverse transcriptase. Three nested multiplex PCR rounds, following a slightly modified ARM-PCR procedure, were used to build the TCRbeta libraries. Each of the first two PCR rounds ran for about 10 cycles using multiplex TRBV1-TRBV30 forward primers together with a Cbeta reverse primer. A final 25-cycle PCR with Deep VentR polymerase added sample barcodes and Illumina adapters. Before sequencing, amplicons of 200-500 bp were gel-purified using a QIAquick gel extraction kit. The TCRbeta amplicons were sequenced with 250-bp paired-end reads on an Illumina HiSeq 2500. In the authors' own workflow: Quality trimming of reads was performed with Trimmomatic v0.33, and paired reads were merged with FLASH v1.2.11 so that full CDR3 sequences could be recovered. MiGEC v1.2.1b assigned V, D and J germline segments to the rearranged TCRbeta sequences. Clonotype statistics, along with Shannon-Wiener diversity indices, were calculated using VDJtools v1.0.0. Except for diversity analysis, only each sample's 250 most abundant clonotypes were used in subsequent analyses to reduce sampling bias. TCRdb reran the public reads through fastp at Q25 and MiXCR, keeping productive beta chains. One record per CDR3 amino acid sequence lists the most common genes and DNA. Clone size and V and J calls follow TCRdb, not the original study. Present in this sample are 180,000 or so distinct CDR3 sequences, 60% of which were seen just once. Under 75% of the sample is in the top ten clones.

The germline V gene sets CDR1 to ENHRY and CDR2 to SYGVKD. The CDR3 has 13 amino acids, counting the end cysteine and phenylalanine. Left in the record is the CDR3 DNA by itself, 39 bases read in frame from the first base. Regarding this clonotype: Its antigen is currently not known. One junction end disagrees with the germline gene, perhaps due to a read error.

The chain uses TRBV10-3 and TRBJ2-1; 7 bases in the middle match TRBD2. Specimen: peripheral blood. The TCR comes from a man in his forties with primary liver carcinoma and hepatitis B virus infection. CDR3 protein: CAITSGNYNERFF. The DNA is as follows: TGTGCCATCACGAGCGGGAACTACAATGAGCGGTTCTTC.